A single sample gave rise to the 24 T cell receptor beta chains below, sequenced in a study of blood T cell repertoires in COVID-19. Only in-frame clones appear in the TCRdb table, and some are missing; sequencing was by immunoSEQ multiplex PCR. The table has 150,000 to 200,000 clones, about nine tenths seen once; the top ten hold 0.78%. The sequencing input was peripheral blood. The source of these receptors is a woman in her seventies with acute or convalescent COVID-19.

V gene TRBV7-2 combines with J gene TRBJ1-6, with TRBD1 identical over 9 bases. Trimming at V came to 3 bases and at J to 5 bases, leaving 2 bases not matched to a gene. The germline CDR1 and CDR2 sequences are SGHTA and FQGNSA. The CDR3 is made up of 15 amino acids. The CDR3: CASSLGTGNNSPLHF. CDR3 nucleotides: TGTGCCAGCAGCTTGGGGACAGGGAATAATTCACCCCTCCACTTT.

This rearrangement joins TRBV7-2 to TRBJ2-1; 8 positions agree with TRBD2. From germline, CDR1 is SGHTA and CDR2 FQGNSA. The junction had 5 bases not matched to a gene; V was cut back by 3 bases and J by 7 bases. The CDR3 runs to 14 residues. The CDR3 nucleotides read TGTGCCAGCAGCTTCCGGGGGGGCACTAATGAGCAGTTCTTC. Translating it yields CASSFRGGTNEQFF. Complete variable domain (other parts from reference TRBV7-2 and TRBJ2-1): GAGVSQSPSNKVTEKGKDVELRCDPISGHTALYWYRQSLGQGLEFLIYFQGNSAPDKSGLPSDRFSAERTGGSVSTLTIQRTQQEDSAVYLCASSFRGGTNEQFFGPGTRLTVL.

This clone was recorded only once. This chain links TRBV7-2 with TRBJ2-1; 10 bases line up with TRBD2. CDR3 length equals 16 residues. Losses at the gene ends were 8 bases for V and 3 bases for J; bases not matched to a gene: 10. The germline gives CDR1 SGHTA, CDR2 FQGNSA. CDR3 sequence reads: CASGTRQRGGYNEQFF. DNA of the CDR3: TGTGCCAGCGGCACAAGGCAGCGGGGGGGCTACAATGAGCAGTTCTTC.

The chain is built from TRBV7-8 and TRBJ1-2, with unresolved D. Germline assignment: CDR1 SGHVS and CDR2 FQNEAQ. The V and J ends lost 6 bases and 1 base respectively, with 18 bases between them. The CDR3 spans 16 residues. The CDR3 here is CASSLKREARNYGYTF. The CDR3 coding sequence is TGTGCCAGCAGTTTGAAGAGAGAGGCGCGTAACTATGGCTACACCTTC. The full variable domain, with the rest looked up from reference TRBV7-8 and TRBJ1-2, is GAGVSQSPRYKVAKRGQDVALRCDPISGHVSLFWYQQALGQGPEFLTYFQNEAQLDKSGLPSDRFFAERPEGSVSTLKIQRTQQEDSAVYLCASSLKREARNYGYTFGSGTRLTVV.

This chain uses TRBV2 with TRBJ2-3; D possibly corresponds to TRBD1 (6 bases). The CDR3 sequence is 13 residues long. The V gene lost 5 bases and the J gene lost 3 bases, with 9 bases spanning the gap. Germline V gene sequence: CDR1 SNHLY, CDR2 FYNNEI. As DNA, the CDR3 is TGTGCCAGCAGTCTGGGGGCGACAGATACGCAGTATTTT. This sequence encodes CASSLGATDTQYF.

This clone was detected a few times. V and J are TRBV5-1 and TRBJ2-2; D is perhaps TRBD2 (6 bases). The germline CDR1 and CDR2 sequences are SGHRS and YFSETQ. V was shortened by 4 bases and J by 5 bases, with 12 bases between the two germline ends. The CDR3 has 14 amino acids. CDR3 protein: CASSRLGRTGELFF. CDR3 DNA sequence: TGCGCCAGCAGCCGACTAGGGCGTACCGGGGAGCTGTTTTTT.

This clone appeared a single time. This rearrangement joins TRBV5-6 to TRBJ1-1; possible D gene TRBD1, 5 bases. Between the trimmed V and J ends, which lost 0 bases and 9 bases, there was a span of 9 bases. This CDR3 has 12 amino acids. Germline lookup yields CDR1 SGHDT and CDR2 YYEEEE. CDR3 DNA sequence: TGTGCCAGCAGCTTGGCGTCAGGGAAAGCTTTCTTT. Its protein product is CASSLASGKAFF.

This chain's CDR3 is CASSMDRGAEAFF. Written as DNA, the CDR3 is TGTGCCAGCTCAATGGACAGGGGAGCTGAAGCTTTCTTT. The chain joins TRBV18 to TRBJ1-1; 9 nucleotides agree with TRBD1. J lost 6 bases, V lost 5 bases, and 4 bases had no gene match. Germline V lookup: CDR1 KGHSH, CDR2 LQKENI. The CDR3 extends over 13 amino acids. Based on the CDR3 plus reference TRBV18 and TRBJ1-1, the full variable domain is NAGVMQNPRHLVRRRGQEARLRCSPMKGHSHVYWYRQLPEEGLKFMVYLQKENIIDESGMPKERFSAEFPKEGPSILRIQQVVRGDSAAYFCASSMDRGAEAFFGQGTRLTVV.

This chain uses TRBV28 with TRBJ2-3; 13 bases map to TRBD2. CDR3 size: 16 residues. With V trimmed by 4 bases and J by 4 bases, 5 bases remained unmatched. CDR1 and CDR2 from the germline V gene are MDHEN and SYDVKM. The CDR3 loop reads CASSSLLAGGSDTQYF. In DNA form, the CDR3 reads TGTGCCAGCAGTTCACTACTAGCGGGAGGGTCAGATACGCAGTATTTT. Variable domain in full (rest from reference TRBV28 and TRBJ2-3): DVKVTQSSRYLVKRTGEKVFLECVQDMDHENMFWYRQDPGLGLRLIYFSYDVKMKEKGDIPEGYSVSREKKERFSLILESASTNQTSMYLCASSSLLAGGSDTQYFGPGTRLTVL.

This chain joins TRBV3-1 (or the pseudogene TRBV3-2) and TRBJ1-5; D unclear. CDR1 and CDR2 from the germline V gene are LGHDT and YNNKEL (reference sequence). CDR3 length: 15 residues. Between the trimmed V and J ends, which lost 0 bases and 6 bases, there was a span of 12 bases. CDR3 nucleotides: TGTGCCAGCAGCCAAGATCCGTCGGGAGGTCAGCCCCAGCATTTT. Its translation: CASSQDPSGGQPQHF.

V is TRBV2 and J is TRBJ1-1; TRBD1 is a possible D gene (6 bases). CDR3 length equals 14 residues. Trimming stripped 6 bases from V and 4 bases from J, with 15 bases between. Germline assignment: CDR1 SNHLY and CDR2 FYNNEI. CDR3 DNA: TGTGCCAGCAGACTACAGGGTTTGAGCACTGAAGCTTTCTTT. Its protein is CASRLQGLSTEAFF.

The V call is TRBV9, the J call TRBJ2-7; 9 positions match TRBD1. V lost 0 bases to trimming and J lost 4 bases; unmatched junction nucleotides: 11. Germline CDR1 SGDLS, CDR2 YYNGEE. The CDR3 is 17 amino acids. As DNA, the CDR3 is TGTGCCAGCAGCGTAGGGCCGGGACAGGGTTTATCTTACGAGCAGTACTTC. Translating it yields CASSVGPGQGLSYEQYF.

J is TRBJ2-6 and V is TRBV28; tentative D call: TRBD1 (5 bases). Trimming took off 4 bases at V and 1 base at J, with 26 bases between the two ends. This CDR3 spans 21 amino acids. CDR1 and CDR2 (germline): MDHEN, SYDVKM. CDR3 bases: TGTGCCAGCAGTTCCCATACGCGTTGGGGCGAAACCGGATCTGGGGCCAACGTCCTGACTTTC. Protein sequence: CASSSHTRWGETGSGANVLTF. The full variable domain, in which reference TRBV28 and TRBJ2-6 provide the parts outside the CDR3, is DVKVTQSSRYLVKRTGEKVFLECVQDMDHENMFWYRQDPGLGLRLIYFSYDVKMKEKGDIPEGYSVSREKKERFSLILESASTNQTSMYLCASSSHTRWGETGSGANVLTFGAGSRLTVL.

In DNA, the CDR3 is TGTGCCAGTAGTTGGAAGAGGTGGGAGACCCAGTACTTC. Its translation: CASSWKRWETQYF. J is TRBJ2-5 and V is TRBV19, with D uncertain. CDR3 length equals 13 residues. Between the trimmed V and J ends, which lost 5 bases and 5 bases, there was a span of 12 bases. CDR1 is LNHDA, CDR2 SQIVND, per germline (reference sequence).

V and J are TRBV7-8 and TRBJ2-1, with 10 bases matching TRBD2. Germline CDR1 is SGHVS and CDR2 is FQNEAQ. This CDR3 contains 16 residues. V lost 5 bases and J lost 1; bases outside the gene matches: 5. The CDR3 reads CASSPEGLASYNEQFF. The CDR3 region has the DNA TGTGCCAGCAGCCCCGAGGGACTAGCGTCCTACAATGAGCAGTTCTTC.

This clone has just a few counts. The CDR3 sequence: CATAQTGMNQPQHF. In nucleotides, the CDR3 is TGTGCCACCGCTCAGACAGGGATGAATCAGCCCCAGCATTTT. V and J are TRBV24-1 and TRBJ1-5, with 7 nucleotides matching TRBD1. Germline trimming cut 9 bases from V and 4 bases from J; bases unmatched to any gene: 8. The V gene's germline CDR1 is KGHDR and CDR2 SFDVKD. CDR3 length: 14 residues.

The rearrangement links TRBV10-1 to TRBJ1-1, with 11 bases that match TRBD1. The CDR3 covers 15 residues. V shed 4 bases and J 4 bases; nucleotides not matched to a gene: 5. CDR1 is WNHNN, CDR2 SYGVQD, per germline (reference sequence). CDR3 DNA: TGCGCCAGCAGTGGACCGGGACAGGGGGTCACTGAAGCTTTCTTT. Its translation is CASSGPGQGVTEAFF.

Here the CDR3 DNA reads TGTGCCAGCTCACCAGGGACAGGGGGCACTGGGGCCAACGTCCTGACTTTC. It encodes CASSPGTGGTGANVLTF. This chain links TRBV18 with TRBJ2-6; TRBD1 agrees at 12 bases. CDR3 size: 17 residues. CDR1 is KGHSH and CDR2 is LQKENI in the germline V gene. The ends lost 2 bases at V and 2 bases at J; junction bases unmatched: 1.

The CDR3 coding sequence is TGTGCCAGCAGTTCCGGGGGGAACACTGAAGCTTTCTTT. Residues: CASSSGGNTEAFF. The chain has TRBV27 and TRBJ1-1; a weak D match, TRBD1 (5 bases). The CDR3 spans 13 residues. The germline V gene encodes CDR1 MNHEY and CDR2 SMNVEV (reference sequence). V lost 4 bases and J lost 1, with 7 bases in between.

The chain combines TRBV5-1 with TRBJ1-1; tentative D call: TRBD1 (6 bases). CDR3 length: 13 amino acids. The V end lost 3 bases, the J end lost 4 bases, and 10 bases lay between the germline ends. Per germline, CDR1 SGHRS and CDR2 YFSETQ. The CDR3: CASSSTGSTEAFF. CDR3 nucleotides: TGCGCCAGCAGCTCCACAGGGAGCACTGAAGCTTTCTTT.

V and J are TRBV10-3 and TRBJ2-1; D possibly corresponds to TRBD2 (7 bases). The length of the CDR3 is 12 residues. V lost 11 bases to trimming and J lost 8 bases, with 16 bases between them. Germline V gene data show CDR1 as ENHRY and CDR2 as SYGVKD. The CDR3 DNA reads TGTGCCTCCCGCGGGGGCGGCGATGAGCAGTTCTTC. Protein sequence: CASRGGGDEQFF.

This clone came up once. The CDR3 is CASSLVGPGVETQYF. The CDR3 DNA reads TGCGCCAGCAGCTTGGTGGGGCCGGGGGTAGAGACCCAGTACTTC. The chain couples TRBV5-1 to TRBJ2-5; the D gene is possibly TRBD2 (6 bases). CDR1 is SGHRS and CDR2 is YFSETQ in the germline V gene. The V end lost 0 bases, the J end lost 4 bases, and 13 bases lay between the germline ends. The CDR3 has 15 residues.

This clone was picked up one time. The chain couples TRBV29-1 to TRBJ1-1; D is perhaps TRBD1 (5 bases). V was pared by 5 bases and J by 5 bases, with 15 bases between. Germline V lookup: CDR1 SQVTM, CDR2 ANQGSEA. The length of the CDR3 is 13 residues. DNA for the CDR3: TGCAGCGTTTCAAGGGGCAGGGAAACTGAAGCTTTCTTT. Protein product: CSVSRGRETEAFF.

CDR3 sequence (DNA): TGTGCCAGCAGTTACGACAGCCCGAGGGCTTTCTTT. The encoded protein is CASSYDSPRAFF. The rearrangement links TRBV6-6 to TRBJ1-1; a possible D gene is TRBD1 (5 bases). From germline, CDR1 is MNHNY and CDR2 SVGAGI (reference sequence). V was cut by 2 bases and J by 11 bases, with 12 bases left in between. The CDR3 runs 12 residues.